This entry describes one T cell receptor (beta chain). Its antigen is not identified. This sample was taken from a study of shared clonotypes between healthy human individuals. At the level of the study: Donors consisted of a couple of women and a few men between 18 and 49. Study results and limitations: Sequencing depth was expected to affect clonotype sharing among donors. Owing to a small donor count, the genetic and exposure-history diversity represented was limited.

The V segment lost 1 base and the J segment 6 bases; nucleotides outside the gene matches: 4. The CDR3 is made up of 14 amino acids. The germline V gene encodes CDR1 MGHDK and CDR2 SYGVNS. Sequencing used immunoSEQ multiplex PCR; TCRdb keeps in-frame clones, though not all of them. The profile shows about 2 million clones, around 96% of them singletons. Naive CD8 isolation took CD45RO-negative cells positively selected for CCR7 and excluded terminally differentiated effector memory CD45RA+ cells. This clonotype was sampled from a man between 18 and 29 years old in good health. Material: naive CD8+ T cells sorted from blood. The chain links TRBV25-1 to TRBJ2-7, with 9 bases aligning to TRBD1. CDR3 sequence reads: CASSEFGTGREQYF. Written as DNA, the CDR3 is TGTGCCAGCAGTGAATTTGGGACAGGGCGCGAGCAGTACTTC.